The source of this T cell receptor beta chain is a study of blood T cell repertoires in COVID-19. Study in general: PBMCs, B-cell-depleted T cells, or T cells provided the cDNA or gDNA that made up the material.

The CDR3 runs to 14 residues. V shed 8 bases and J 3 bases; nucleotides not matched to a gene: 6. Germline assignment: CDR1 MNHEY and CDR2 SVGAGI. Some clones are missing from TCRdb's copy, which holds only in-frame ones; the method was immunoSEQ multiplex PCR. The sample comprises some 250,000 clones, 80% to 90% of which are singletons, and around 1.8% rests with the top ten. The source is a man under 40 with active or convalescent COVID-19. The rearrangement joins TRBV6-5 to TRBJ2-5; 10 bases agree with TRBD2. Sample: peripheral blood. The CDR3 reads CASRRLAGEETQYF. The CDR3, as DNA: TGTGCCAGCCGCAGGCTAGCGGGGGAAGAGACCCAGTACTTC.